Listed below are T cell receptor beta chains from one sample, sequenced in a study of blood T cells in healthy people across ages. TCRdb redid the calling of the 5' RACE reads with MiXCR, one entry per CDR3 protein. The sample shows 1.5 million to 1.8 million distinct CDR3 sequences, approximately 42% of them seen only once. The source material was blood. Receptors originate from a woman between 18 and 29 years old in good health. Both conserved end residues are part of each CDR3. A D gene is named only where the DNA matches it firmly. Only some rows state a clone size, as once, few, many or a class for expanded clones.

15 few TRBJ1-5 - TRBV12-3/TRBV12-4 CASSLLGGVWGPQHF TGTGCCAGCAGTTTACTGGGGGGGGTTTGGGGGCCCCAGCATTTT
16 many TRBJ2-7 TRBD1 TRBV10-3 CAISDLGTGKSYEQYF TGTGCCATCAGTGACCTGGGGACAGGGAAAAGCTACGAGCAGTACTTC
14 many TRBJ2-1 - TRBV2 CASTSTASYNEQFF TGTGCCAGCACCTCGACAGCTTCCTACAATGAGCAGTTCTTC
14 few TRBJ1-1 - TRBV18 CASSLGSWFTEAFF TGTGCCAGCTCACTGGGTAGTTGGTTCACTGAAGCTTTCTTT
14 - TRBJ2-3 TRBD2 TRBV12-3/TRBV12-4 CASSLLAVTDTQYF TGTGCCAGCAGCCTACTAGCGGTCACAGATACGCAGTATTTT
15 few TRBJ2-3 - TRBV29-1 CSVGKRADSWDTQYF TGCAGCGTTGGGAAAAGGGCGGACAGTTGGGATACGCAGTATTTT
13 - TRBJ2-7 TRBD1 TRBV30 CAWSDRGLYEQYF TGTGCCTGGAGTGACAGGGGGCTTTACGAGCAGTACTTC
15 few TRBJ2-1 TRBD2 TRBV6-6 CASFPVGSGSNEQFF TGTGCCAGCTTCCCGGTGGGTAGCGGGAGCAATGAGCAGTTCTTC
11 - TRBJ2-3 - TRBV7-2 CASTTTDAQYF TGTGCCAGCACCACGACAGATGCGCAGTATTTT
17 - TRBJ2-7 TRBD2 TRBV7-2 CPSRGVKVAGSSYEQYF TGTCCCAGCAGGGGCGTAAAGGTAGCGGGGAGCTCCTACGAGCAGTACTTC
13 few TRBJ1-2 TRBD1 TRBV20-1 CSAPGTADYGYTF TGCAGTGCTCCCGGGACAGCAGATTATGGCTACACCTTC
12 few TRBJ2-7 - TRBV11-2 CASSFYSSEQYF TGTGCCAGCAGCTTCTACTCGTCGGAGCAGTACTTC
15 few TRBJ1-6 TRBD1 TRBV2 CASSEGDSRLSPLHF TGTGCCAGCAGTGAAGGGGACAGTCGTCTTTCACCCCTCCACTTT
15 - TRBJ1-4 - TRBV7-2 CASSLSIGDQEKLFF TGTGCCAGCAGCCTAAGTATAGGGGATCAGGAAAAACTGTTTTTT
19 - TRBJ2-1 TRBD2 TRBV20-1 CSVKSPGLVRKGAYNEQFF TGCAGTGTTAAATCCCCGGGACTAGTAAGAAAGGGGGCCTACAATGAGCAGTTCTTC
14 - TRBJ1-4 - TRBV20-1 CSAPLRAKGEKLFF TGCAGTGCCCCCCTGAGGGCGAAAGGCGAAAAACTGTTTTTT
16 few TRBJ2-5 TRBD2 TRBV10-3 CAISSDSLAGGETQYF TGTGCCATCAGTTCCGACTCACTAGCGGGGGGAGAGACCCAGTACTTC